The clone carrying this TCR beta chain was counted only a few times. What it binds is unknown. The sample originates from a study of blood T cells in healthy people across ages. About the study: Per two T cells, about one barcoded beta molecule was captured through template switching.

It was with a sample-barcoded 5' primer and a J-beta primer mix that a second PCR of roughly 7 to 12 cycles was run. A single record per CDR3 protein comes from TCRdb applying MiXCR to the 5' RACE reads. The table includes some 1,800,000 distinct CDR3 sequences, about two fifths detected once. Germline loops: CDR1 SEHNR, CDR2 FQNEAQ (reference sequence). V was pared by 5 bases and J by 0 bases, with 17 bases between. CDR3 size: 16 residues. Notes on the study in general: As naive T cell percentage varied, TCR beta diversity correlated strongly with it.

This rearrangement joins TRBV7-9 to TRBJ2-7; D unclear. The receptor comes from a human donor in good health. Sequencing input: blood. This CDR3 reads CASSPSLDVYSYEQYF. DNA for the CDR3: TGTGCCAGCAGCCCCTCGCTGGACGTATACTCCTACGAGCAGTACTTC.